This is a list of T cell receptor beta chains from one sample in a study of blood T cells in healthy people across ages. TCRdb recomputed calls from the 5' RACE reads with MiXCR, one row per CDR3 protein. Among some 850,000 distinct CDR3 sequences listed, roughly 25% were seen once. The sample was also reused in another study, on T cells of mothers and their children.

The source material was blood. The receptors originated from a boy aged 5-17 years in good health. Each CDR3 is given with its conserved first and last residue. D genes are given only for firm matches. The listing skips clone size in some rows; elsewhere it reads once, few, many or a size class.

CDR3 DNA,CDR3 protein,J gene,clone size,V gene,D gene
TGTGCCATCAGTGAGTCGACAGTCGAGCAGTACTTC,CAISESTVEQYF,TRBJ2-7,NA,TRBV10-3,NA
TGTGCCAGCAGCGCGGGGACTAGCGGGGGAGGTTACCAAGAGGCCCAGTACTTC,CASSAGTSGGGYQEAQYF,TRBJ2-5,few,TRBV9,TRBD2
TGTGCCAGCAGCTTCGGGAGAGAGGCCGGGGAGCTGTTTTTT,CASSFGREAGELFF,TRBJ2-2,NA,TRBV5-5,NA
TGTGCCAGCAGCCGAACCCGAGGAGATACGCAGTATTTT,CASSRTRGDTQYF,TRBJ2-3,few,TRBV7-3,NA
TGCAGTGCTTCGGGGATCCAAGAGACCCAGTACTTC,CSASGIQETQYF,TRBJ2-5,few,TRBV20-1,NA
TGTGCCAGCAGGCCTTCGCGGGACAGGGGGGTGGGGAACACTGAAGCTTTCTTT,CASRPSRDRGVGNTEAFF,TRBJ1-1,NA,TRBV12-3/TRBV12-4,TRBD1
TGTGCCAGCGGTTTGTGGACCGGGGAGCTGTTTTTT,CASGLWTGELFF,TRBJ2-2,NA,TRBV6-5,NA
TGCGCCAGCAGACTTAGAGATTCCTCTGGAAACACCATATATTTT,CASRLRDSSGNTIYF,TRBJ1-3,few,TRBV4-1,NA
TGCAGTGCTAGAGATGCACCAGCTAGCACAGATACGCAGTATTTT,CSARDAPASTDTQYF,TRBJ2-3,NA,TRBV20-1,NA
TGCGCCAGCAGCTTGGGAGAGACTTCACCCCTCCACTTT,CASSLGETSPLHF,TRBJ1-6,NA,TRBV5-1,NA
TGCAGTGCTAGAGATCTCGAAGTTGGCTACACCTTC,CSARDLEVGYTF,TRBJ1-2,few,TRBV20-1,NA
TGTGCCAGCACTTTCAGCGGGGGTATCTCTGGTTATGGCTACACCTTC,CASTFSGGISGYGYTF,TRBJ1-2,NA,TRBV12-3/TRBV12-4,NA
TGTGCCAGCAGCCCAGCGGGCGCCTATGGCTACACCTTC,CASSPAGAYGYTF,TRBJ1-2,many,TRBV14,NA
TGTGCCAGCAGCCAAGTGGGGGAAAGCTCCTACAATGAGCAGTTCTTC,CASSQVGESSYNEQFF,TRBJ2-1,NA,TRBV14,NA
TGTGCCAGCAGCCAAGCCGGGAAGGGCGAGCAGTACTTC,CASSQAGKGEQYF,TRBJ2-7,few,TRBV4-2,NA
TGTGCCAGCAGCGTAGGGATCGTTGGGGCGGACATTCAGTACTTC,CASSVGIVGADIQYF,TRBJ2-4,NA,TRBV9,NA
TGTGCCAGCAGCCGTCTAGCGGGGGGGCCTAACACCGGGGAGCTGTTTTTT,CASSRLAGGPNTGELFF,TRBJ2-2,NA,TRBV7-3,TRBD2
TGTGCCAGCAGTTTTGTACGGACTAGCGGGAGCTACGAGCAGTACTTC,CASSFVRTSGSYEQYF,TRBJ2-7,few,TRBV28,TRBD2
TGTGCCAGCAGCGGGGACGGAGTGAACACTGAAGCTTTCTTT,CASSGDGVNTEAFF,TRBJ1-1,NA,TRBV2,NA
TGTGCCAGCAGCTTAGAGGGACAGGGTATCTACGAGCAGTACTTC,CASSLEGQGIYEQYF,TRBJ2-7,NA,TRBV7-9,TRBD1
TGTGCCAGCAGCTTGCGGACTAGCGGGGGAGGACAGACCCAGTACTTC,CASSLRTSGGGQTQYF,TRBJ2-5,few,TRBV7-2,TRBD2
TGTGCCAGCAGCCCTACGACAGTAGGGGGGAACACTGAAGCTTTCTTT,CASSPTTVGGNTEAFF,TRBJ1-1,NA,TRBV3-1,NA
TGTGCCAGCAGCTCGCCAGGTCGGGACGAGCAGTACTTC,CASSSPGRDEQYF,TRBJ2-7,NA,TRBV5-5,NA
TGTGCCAGCAGTCAGCAGGGGGAAGAGACCCAGTACTTC,CASSQQGEETQYF,TRBJ2-5,NA,TRBV12-3/TRBV12-4,TRBD1